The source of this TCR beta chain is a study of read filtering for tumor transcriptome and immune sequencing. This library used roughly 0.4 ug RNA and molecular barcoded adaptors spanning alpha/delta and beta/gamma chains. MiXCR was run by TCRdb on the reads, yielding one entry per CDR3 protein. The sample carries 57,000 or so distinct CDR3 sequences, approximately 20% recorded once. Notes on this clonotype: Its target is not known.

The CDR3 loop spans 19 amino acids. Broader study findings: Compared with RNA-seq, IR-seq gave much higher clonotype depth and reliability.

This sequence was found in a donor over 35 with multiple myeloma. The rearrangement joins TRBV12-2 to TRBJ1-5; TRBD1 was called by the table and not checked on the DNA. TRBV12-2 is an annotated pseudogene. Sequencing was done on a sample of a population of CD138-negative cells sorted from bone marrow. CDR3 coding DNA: TGTGCAAGTCGCCTACCAACCCGACAGATACCTTATAGCAATCAGCCCCAGCATTTT. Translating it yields CASRLPTRQIPYSNQPQHF.